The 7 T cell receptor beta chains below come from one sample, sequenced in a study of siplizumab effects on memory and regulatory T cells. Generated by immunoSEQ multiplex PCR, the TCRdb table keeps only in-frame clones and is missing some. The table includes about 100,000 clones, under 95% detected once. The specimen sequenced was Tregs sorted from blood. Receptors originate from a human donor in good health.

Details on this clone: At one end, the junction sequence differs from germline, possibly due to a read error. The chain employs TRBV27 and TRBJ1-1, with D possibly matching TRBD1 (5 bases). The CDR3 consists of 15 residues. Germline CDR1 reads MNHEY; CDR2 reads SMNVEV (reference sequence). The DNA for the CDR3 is TGTGCCAGCAACCCCGGAGCAGGGATGAACATTGAAGCTTTCTTT. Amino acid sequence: CASNPGAGMNIEAFF.

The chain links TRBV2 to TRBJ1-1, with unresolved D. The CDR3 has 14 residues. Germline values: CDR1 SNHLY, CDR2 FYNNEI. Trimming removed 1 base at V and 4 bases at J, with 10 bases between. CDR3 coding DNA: TGTGCCAGCAGTGAAGAAGAAGGGATCACTGAAGCTTTCTTT. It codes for CASSEEEGITEAFF. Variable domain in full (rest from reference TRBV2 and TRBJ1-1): EPEVTQTPSHQVTQMGQEVILRCVPISNHLYFYWYRQILGQKVEFLVSFYNNEISEKSEIFDDQFSVERPDGSNFTLKIRSTKLEDSAMYFCASSEEEGITEAFFGQGTRLTVV.

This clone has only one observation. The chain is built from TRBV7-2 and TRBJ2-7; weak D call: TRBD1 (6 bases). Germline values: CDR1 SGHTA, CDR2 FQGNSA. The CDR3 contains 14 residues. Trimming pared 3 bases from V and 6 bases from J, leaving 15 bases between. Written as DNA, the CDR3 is TGTGCCAGCAGCTTTTCCGGGACAATCCGCGAGCAGTACTTC. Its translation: CASSFSGTIREQYF.

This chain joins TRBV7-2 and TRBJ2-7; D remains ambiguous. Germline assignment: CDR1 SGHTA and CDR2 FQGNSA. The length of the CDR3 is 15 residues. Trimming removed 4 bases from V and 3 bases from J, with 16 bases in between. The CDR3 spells CASSSIKTANYEQYF. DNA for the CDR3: TGTGCCAGCAGCTCAATCAAAACAGCAAACTACGAGCAGTACTTC.

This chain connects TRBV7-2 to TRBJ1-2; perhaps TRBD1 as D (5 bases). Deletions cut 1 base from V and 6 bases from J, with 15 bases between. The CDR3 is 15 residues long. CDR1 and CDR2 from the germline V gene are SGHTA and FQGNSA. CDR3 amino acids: CASSLGGITLDGYTF. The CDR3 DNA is TGTGCCAGCAGCTTAGGGGGCATAACTCTGGATGGCTACACCTTC.

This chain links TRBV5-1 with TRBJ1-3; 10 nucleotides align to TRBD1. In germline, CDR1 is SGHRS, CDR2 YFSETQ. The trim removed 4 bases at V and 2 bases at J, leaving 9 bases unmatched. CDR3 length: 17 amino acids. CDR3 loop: CASSPDGQGVPGNTIYF. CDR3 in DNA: TGCGCCAGCAGCCCAGATGGACAGGGGGTGCCTGGAAACACCATATATTTT.

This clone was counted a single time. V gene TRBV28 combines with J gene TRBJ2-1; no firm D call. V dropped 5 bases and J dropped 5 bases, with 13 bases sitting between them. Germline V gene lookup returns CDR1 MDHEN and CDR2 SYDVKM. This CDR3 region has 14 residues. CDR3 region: CASSQLRIDNEQFF. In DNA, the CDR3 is TGTGCCAGCAGTCAACTCAGGATAGACAATGAGCAGTTCTTC.